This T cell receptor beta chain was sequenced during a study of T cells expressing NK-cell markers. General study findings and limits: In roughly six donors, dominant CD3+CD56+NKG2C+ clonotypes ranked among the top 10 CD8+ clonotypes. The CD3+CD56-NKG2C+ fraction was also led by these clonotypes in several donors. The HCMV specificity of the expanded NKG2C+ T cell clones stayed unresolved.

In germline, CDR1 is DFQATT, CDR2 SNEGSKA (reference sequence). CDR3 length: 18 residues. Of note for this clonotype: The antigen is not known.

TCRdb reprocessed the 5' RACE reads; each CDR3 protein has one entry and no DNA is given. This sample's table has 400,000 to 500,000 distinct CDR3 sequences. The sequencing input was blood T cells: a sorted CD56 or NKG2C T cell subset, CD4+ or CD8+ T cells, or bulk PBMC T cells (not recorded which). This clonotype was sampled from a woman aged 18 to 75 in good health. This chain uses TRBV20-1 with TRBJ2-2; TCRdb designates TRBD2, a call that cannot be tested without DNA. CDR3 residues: CSAPASGGRQINTGELFF.